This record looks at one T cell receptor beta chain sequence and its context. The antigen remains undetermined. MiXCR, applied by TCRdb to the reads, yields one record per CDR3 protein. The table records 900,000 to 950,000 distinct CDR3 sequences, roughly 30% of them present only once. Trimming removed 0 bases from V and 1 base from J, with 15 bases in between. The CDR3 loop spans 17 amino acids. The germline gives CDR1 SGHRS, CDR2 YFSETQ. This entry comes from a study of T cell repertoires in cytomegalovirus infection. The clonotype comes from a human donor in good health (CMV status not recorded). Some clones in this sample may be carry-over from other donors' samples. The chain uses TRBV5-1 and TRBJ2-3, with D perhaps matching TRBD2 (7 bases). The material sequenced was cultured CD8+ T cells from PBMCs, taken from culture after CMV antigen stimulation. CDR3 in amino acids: CASSLAVGGRGTDTQYF. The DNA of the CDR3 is TGCGCCAGCAGCTTGGCCGTCGGGGGGCGCGGCACAGATACGCAGTATTTT.